One sample yielded the 10 T cell receptor beta chains listed below, sequenced in a study of cytomegalovirus exposure and HLA in healthy donors. PCR primers comprised 60 Vbeta and 13 Jbeta primers. The protocol was immunoSEQ multiplex PCR, while the TCRdb copy is restricted to in-frame clones and leaves out a portion. This table has around 150,000 clones, approximately 71% appearing once. Sequenced input: PBMCs. Every receptor here comes from a man in his fifties or sixties in good health and CMV-seronegative.

This clone appeared a few times. The CDR3 sequence is CASSPNRLNTEAFF. The CDR3 region has the DNA TGTGCCAGCAGCCCGAACAGGTTGAACACTGAAGCTTTCTTT. The rearrangement links TRBV7-8 to TRBJ1-1; D is possibly TRBD1 (5 bases). The CDR3 has 14 amino acids. The germline V and J ends were trimmed by 5 bases and 0 bases, with 10 bases remaining between them. Germline V lookup: CDR1 SGHVS, CDR2 FQNEAQ.

This rearrangement joins TRBV5-1 to TRBJ2-4; 10 nucleotides match TRBD1. Germline CDR1 reads SGHRS; CDR2 reads YFSETQ. This CDR3 is 15 amino acids long. V was pared by 5 bases and J by 7 bases, with 9 bases of the junction left unmatched. In nucleotides, the CDR3 is TGCGCCAGCAGAGGTACGGGACAGGGGACGAACATTCAGTACTTC. Protein: CASRGTGQGTNIQYF.

This chain joins TRBV7-2 and TRBJ1-4; weak D call: TRBD1 (5 bases). Germline V gene data show CDR1 as SGHTA and CDR2 as FQGNSA. Trimming removed 5 bases at V and 0 bases at J, with 13 bases between. The CDR3 runs to 16 residues. In DNA form, the CDR3 reads TGTGCCAGCAGCCTTACGGCAGGGTCAACTAATGAAAAACTGTTTTTT. This encodes CASSLTAGSTNEKLFF.

V and J are TRBV6-6 and TRBJ2-7; perhaps TRBD1 as D (7 bases). V shed 2 bases and J shed 6 bases, with 11 bases lying between them. This CDR3 has 13 amino acids. Germline lookup yields CDR1 MNHNY and CDR2 SVGAGI (reference sequence). The CDR3 DNA sequence: TGTGCCAGCAGTTACCAGGGGGAGGTCGAGCAGTACTTC. Translation: CASSYQGEVEQYF.

This clone was observed a handful of times. One junction end disagrees with the germline gene, perhaps due to a read error. This chain connects TRBV7-7 to TRBJ2-7, with D possibly being TRBD1 (5 bases). Per germline, CDR1 SSHAT and CDR2 FNYEAQ (reference sequence). The CDR3 extends over 13 amino acids. The CDR3 bases are TGTGCTAGCAGCTTGGGGCCAGCAGGCGAGCAGTACTTC. This sequence encodes CASSLGPAGEQYF. The full variable domain, completed using reference TRBV7-7 and TRBJ2-7, is GAGVSQSPRYKVTKRGQDVTLRCDPISSHATLYWYQQALGQGPEFLTYFNYEAQPDKSGLPSDRFSAERPEGSISTLTIQRTEQRDSAMYRCASSLGPAGEQYFGPGTRLTVT.

V gene TRBV4-1 combines with J gene TRBJ1-1; TRBD1 agrees at 8 bases. Germline CDR1 reads MGHRA; CDR2 reads YSYEKL. J lost 5 bases, V lost 0 bases, and 8 bases had no gene match. The CDR3 is 16 residues long. CDR3: CASSQEGGRGQTEAFF. The CDR3 coding sequence is TGCGCCAGCAGCCAAGAAGGGGGCAGGGGGCAGACTGAAGCTTTCTTT.

On this clone: Other DNA sequences in this sample translate to the same CDR3. This sequence joins TRBV13 and TRBJ2-7, with 10 positions matching TRBD1. Germline CDR1 and CDR2: PRHDT and FYEKMQ (reference sequence). J was trimmed by 8 bases and V by 5 bases; bases with no gene match: 9. The length of the CDR3 is 14 residues. CDR3 coding DNA: TGTGCCAGCAGCCCAGGGACAGGGGCCTTGAAGCAGTACTTC. It yields the protein CASSPGTGALKQYF.

The rearrangement uses TRBV29-1 and TRBJ1-2, with D possibly TRBD1 on 5 matching bases. Germline values: CDR1 SQVTM, CDR2 ANQGSEA. V lost 7 bases to trimming and J lost 6 bases, with 18 bases between them. The CDR3 has 13 residues. The CDR3 loop is CSDSKAGRNGYTF. The CDR3 DNA follows: TGCAGCGACTCGAAGGCAGGGCGGAATGGCTACACCTTC.

V and J are TRBV2 and TRBJ1-2, with TRBD1 matching over 7 bases. Germline values: CDR1 SNHLY, CDR2 FYNNEI. The ends lost 5 bases at V and 3 bases at J; junction bases unmatched: 6. The CDR3 consists of 14 residues. DNA of the CDR3: TGTGCCAGCAGTTTAGACAGGGACGACTATGGCTACACCTTC. Amino acids: CASSLDRDDYGYTF.

The chain recombines TRBV14 with TRBJ2-2; TRBD1 matches at 10 bases. Unmatched junction bases numbered 12, after V lost 4 bases and J lost 4 bases. The CDR3 has 18 amino acids. Germline CDR1 is SGHDN and CDR2 is FVKESK. The CDR3 DNA follows: TGTGCCAGCAGCCCGCAGGGAAGGGGACAGGGGTCCACCGGGGAGCTGTTTTTT. Translated: CASSPQGRGQGSTGELFF.